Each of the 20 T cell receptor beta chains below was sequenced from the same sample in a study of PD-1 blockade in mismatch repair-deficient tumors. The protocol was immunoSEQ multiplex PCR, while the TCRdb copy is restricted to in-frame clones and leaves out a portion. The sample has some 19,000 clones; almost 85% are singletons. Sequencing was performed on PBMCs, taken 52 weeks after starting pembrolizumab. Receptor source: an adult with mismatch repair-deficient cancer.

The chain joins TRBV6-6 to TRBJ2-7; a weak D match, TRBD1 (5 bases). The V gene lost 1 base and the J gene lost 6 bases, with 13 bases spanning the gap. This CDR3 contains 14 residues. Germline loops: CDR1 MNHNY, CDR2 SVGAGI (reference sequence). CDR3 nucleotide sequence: TGTGCCAGCAGTTACTTAGAGTTTAGGGGCGAGCAGTACTTC. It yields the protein CASSYLEFRGEQYF.

In DNA form, the CDR3 reads TGTGCCAGCAGCCCTACAGGGTTAGGGAATGAAAAACTGTTTTTT. As protein: CASSPTGLGNEKLFF. The chain couples TRBV6-4 to TRBJ1-4; maybe TRBD1 (6 bases). Trimming shortened V by 6 bases and J by 5 bases, and 16 bases separated the two germline ends. The CDR3 length is 15 residues. Per the germline V gene, CDR1 is MRHNA and CDR2 is SNTAGT.

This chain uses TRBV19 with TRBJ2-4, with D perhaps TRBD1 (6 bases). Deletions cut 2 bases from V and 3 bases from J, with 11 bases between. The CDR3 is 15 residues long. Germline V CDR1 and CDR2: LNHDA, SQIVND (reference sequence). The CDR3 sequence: CASSIRGLGKNIQYF. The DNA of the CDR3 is TGTGCCAGTAGTATAAGGGGGTTGGGCAAAAACATTCAGTACTTC.

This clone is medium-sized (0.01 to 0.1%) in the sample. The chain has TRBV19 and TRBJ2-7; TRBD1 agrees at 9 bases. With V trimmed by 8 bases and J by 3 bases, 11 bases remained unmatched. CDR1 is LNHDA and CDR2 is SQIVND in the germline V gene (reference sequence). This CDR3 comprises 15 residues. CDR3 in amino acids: CASRIADRGDYEQYF. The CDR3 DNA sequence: TGTGCCAGTCGGATCGCGGACAGGGGAGACTACGAGCAGTACTTC.

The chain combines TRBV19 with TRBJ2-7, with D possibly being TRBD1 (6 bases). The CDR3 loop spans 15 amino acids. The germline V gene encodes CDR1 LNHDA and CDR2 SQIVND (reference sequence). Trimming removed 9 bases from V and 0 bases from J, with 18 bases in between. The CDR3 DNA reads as TGTGCCAGAGAGCTCCGGGACACGATCTCCTACGAGCAGTACTTC. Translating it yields CARELRDTISYEQYF.

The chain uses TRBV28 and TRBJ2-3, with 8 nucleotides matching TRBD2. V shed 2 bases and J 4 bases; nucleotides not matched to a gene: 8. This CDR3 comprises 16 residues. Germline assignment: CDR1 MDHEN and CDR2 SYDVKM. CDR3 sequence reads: CASSLQRELPPDTQYF. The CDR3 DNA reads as TGTGCCAGCAGTTTACAGCGGGAGCTCCCGCCAGATACGCAGTATTTT.

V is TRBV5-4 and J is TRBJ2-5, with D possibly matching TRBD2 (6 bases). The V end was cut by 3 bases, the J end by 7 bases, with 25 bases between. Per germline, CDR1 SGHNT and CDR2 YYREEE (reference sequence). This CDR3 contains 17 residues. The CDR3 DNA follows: TGTGCCAGCAGCTCCCCGATCGGAGGGGCCTTGGGGGGGACCCAGTACTTC. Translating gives CASSSPIGGALGGTQYF.

The CDR3 coding sequence is TGTGCCAGCAGCTTAGATCTGGAGGGGAGACAGGGAGGAGAGACCCAGTACTTC. Amino acid sequence: CASSLDLEGRQGGETQYF. The chain is built from TRBV13 and TRBJ2-5; D perhaps matches TRBD1 (7 bases). Germline loops: CDR1 PRHDT, CDR2 FYEKMQ (reference sequence). There are 18 residues in the CDR3. V lost 1 base and J lost 4, with 22 bases in between.

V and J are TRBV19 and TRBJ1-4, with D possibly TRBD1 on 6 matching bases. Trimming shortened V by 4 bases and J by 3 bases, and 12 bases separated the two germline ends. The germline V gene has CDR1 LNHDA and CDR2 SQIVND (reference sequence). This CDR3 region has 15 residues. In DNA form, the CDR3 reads TGTGCCAGTAGTACCCTGGGGGCTTCTAATGAAAAACTGTTTTTT. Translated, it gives CASSTLGASNEKLFF.

The CDR3 sequence: CASSFGGREQFF. CDR3 coding DNA: TGTGCCAGCAGCTTTGGGGGCAGAGAGCAGTTCTTC. The chain combines TRBV12-1 with TRBJ2-1; the table's D call, TRBD1, was not checked against the DNA. TRBV12-1 is a pseudogene locus. This CDR3 comprises 12 residues.

CDR3 region: CASSPGTLIGETQYF. The CDR3 DNA sequence: TGTGCCAGCAGTCCCGGGACTCTCATCGGGGAGACCCAGTACTTC. The chain uses TRBV27 and TRBJ2-5; tentative D call: TRBD2 (6 bases). Germline loops: CDR1 MNHEY, CDR2 SMNVEV (reference sequence). This CDR3 has 15 residues. V lost 5 bases and J lost 5, with 18 bases in between.

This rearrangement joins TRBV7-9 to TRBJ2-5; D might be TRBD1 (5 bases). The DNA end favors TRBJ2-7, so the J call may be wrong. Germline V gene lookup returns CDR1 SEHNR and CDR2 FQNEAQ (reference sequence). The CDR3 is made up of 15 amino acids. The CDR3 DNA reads TGTGCCAGCAGCCCTCCTCAGGGTGGATCCTACGAGCAGTACTTC. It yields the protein CASSPPQGGSYEQYF.

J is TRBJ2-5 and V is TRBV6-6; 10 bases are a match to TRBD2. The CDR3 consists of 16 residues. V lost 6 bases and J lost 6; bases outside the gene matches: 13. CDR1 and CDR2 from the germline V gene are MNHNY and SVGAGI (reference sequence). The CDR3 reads CASSQSLAGVSKTQYF. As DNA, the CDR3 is TGTGCCAGCAGCCAATCCCTAGCGGGAGTATCAAAGACCCAGTACTTC.

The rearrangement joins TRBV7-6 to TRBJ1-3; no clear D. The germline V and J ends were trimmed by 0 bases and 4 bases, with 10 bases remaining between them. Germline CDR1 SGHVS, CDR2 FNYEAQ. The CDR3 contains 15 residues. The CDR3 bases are TGTGCCAGCAGCTTAGCTCTGACACGAGGAAACACCATATATTTT. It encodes CASSLALTRGNTIYF.

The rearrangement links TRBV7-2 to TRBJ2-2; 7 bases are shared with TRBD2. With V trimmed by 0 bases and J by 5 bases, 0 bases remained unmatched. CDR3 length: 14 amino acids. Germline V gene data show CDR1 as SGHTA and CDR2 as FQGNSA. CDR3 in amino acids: CASSLASGTGELFF. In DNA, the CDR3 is TGTGCCAGCAGCTTAGCTAGCGGGACCGGGGAGCTGTTTTTT. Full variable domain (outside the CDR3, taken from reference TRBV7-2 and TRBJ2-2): GAGVSQSPSNKVTEKGKDVELRCDPISGHTALYWYRQSLGQGLEFLIYFQGNSAPDKSGLPSDRFSAERTGGSVSTLTIQRTQQEDSAVYLCASSLASGTGELFFGEGSRLTVL.

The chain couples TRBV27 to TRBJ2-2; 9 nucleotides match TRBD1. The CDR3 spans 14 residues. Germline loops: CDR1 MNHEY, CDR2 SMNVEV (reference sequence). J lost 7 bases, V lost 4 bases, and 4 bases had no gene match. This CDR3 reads CASSSGQGSGELFF. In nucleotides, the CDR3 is TGTGCCAGCAGTTCTGGACAGGGGAGCGGGGAGCTGTTTTTT.

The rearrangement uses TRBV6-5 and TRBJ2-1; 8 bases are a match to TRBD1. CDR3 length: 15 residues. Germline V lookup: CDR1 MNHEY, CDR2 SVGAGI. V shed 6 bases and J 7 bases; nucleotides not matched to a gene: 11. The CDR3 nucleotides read TGTGCCAGCAGCAGTACCGGGACAGGCAGGAATGAGCAGTTCTTC. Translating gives CASSSTGTGRNEQFF.

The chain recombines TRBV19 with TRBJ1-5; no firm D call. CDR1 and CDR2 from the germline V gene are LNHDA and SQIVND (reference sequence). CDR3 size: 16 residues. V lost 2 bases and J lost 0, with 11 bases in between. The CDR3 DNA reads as TGTGCCAGTAGTATACGAACAGAGTATAGCAATCAGCCCCAGCATTTT. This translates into CASSIRTEYSNQPQHF.

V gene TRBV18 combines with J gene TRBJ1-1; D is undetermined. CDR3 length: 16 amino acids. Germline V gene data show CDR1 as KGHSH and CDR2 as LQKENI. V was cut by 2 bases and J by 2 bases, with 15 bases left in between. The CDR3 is CASSPDTWALNTEAFF. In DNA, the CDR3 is TGTGCCAGCTCACCAGACACTTGGGCCCTCAACACTGAAGCTTTCTTT.

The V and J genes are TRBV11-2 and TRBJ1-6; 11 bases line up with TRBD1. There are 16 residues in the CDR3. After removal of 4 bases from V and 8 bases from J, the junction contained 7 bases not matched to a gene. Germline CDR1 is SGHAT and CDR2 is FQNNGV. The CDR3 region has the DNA TGTGCCAGCAGCTCAACGGGACAGGGGGGGCATTCACCCCTCCACTTT. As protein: CASSSTGQGGHSPLHF.